This T cell receptor beta chain was obtained from a study of CD4 T cells in relation to SARS-CoV-2 and coronaviruses. Study in general: ViraFEST: roughly ten-day antigen culture of PBMCs, then TCR beta CDR3 sequencing.

CDR1 SGHRS and CDR2 YFSETQ come from the germline V gene. The V gene lost 1 base and the J gene lost 0 bases, with 14 bases spanning the gap. This CDR3 has 18 residues. As regards this clone: Its antigen is unknown.

Data came from immunoSEQ multiplex PCR; TCRdb stores just in-frame clones and leaves some out. This sample yields 15,000 to 18,000 clones, of which 65% to 85% are seen a single time; approximately 30% belongs to the top ten. Unexposed donor CD4+ T cells date from about 2011-2018, before the COVID-19 pandemic. Isolation of CD4+ T cells took place after around eleven days in culture. Cells permitting, SARS-CoV-2 S/N and four cold-coronavirus spikes were tested on unexposed-donor CD4+ T cells. The rearrangement joins TRBV5-1 to TRBJ2-6; weak D call: TRBD2 (6 bases). Sample: CD4+ T cells from PBMCs, cultured in vitro. This TCR came from a human donor in good health. DNA of the CDR3: TGCGCCAGCAGCTTGTTTGGCGGGATGAGCTCTGGGGCCAACGTCCTGACTTTC. It specifies CASSLFGGMSSGANVLTF.